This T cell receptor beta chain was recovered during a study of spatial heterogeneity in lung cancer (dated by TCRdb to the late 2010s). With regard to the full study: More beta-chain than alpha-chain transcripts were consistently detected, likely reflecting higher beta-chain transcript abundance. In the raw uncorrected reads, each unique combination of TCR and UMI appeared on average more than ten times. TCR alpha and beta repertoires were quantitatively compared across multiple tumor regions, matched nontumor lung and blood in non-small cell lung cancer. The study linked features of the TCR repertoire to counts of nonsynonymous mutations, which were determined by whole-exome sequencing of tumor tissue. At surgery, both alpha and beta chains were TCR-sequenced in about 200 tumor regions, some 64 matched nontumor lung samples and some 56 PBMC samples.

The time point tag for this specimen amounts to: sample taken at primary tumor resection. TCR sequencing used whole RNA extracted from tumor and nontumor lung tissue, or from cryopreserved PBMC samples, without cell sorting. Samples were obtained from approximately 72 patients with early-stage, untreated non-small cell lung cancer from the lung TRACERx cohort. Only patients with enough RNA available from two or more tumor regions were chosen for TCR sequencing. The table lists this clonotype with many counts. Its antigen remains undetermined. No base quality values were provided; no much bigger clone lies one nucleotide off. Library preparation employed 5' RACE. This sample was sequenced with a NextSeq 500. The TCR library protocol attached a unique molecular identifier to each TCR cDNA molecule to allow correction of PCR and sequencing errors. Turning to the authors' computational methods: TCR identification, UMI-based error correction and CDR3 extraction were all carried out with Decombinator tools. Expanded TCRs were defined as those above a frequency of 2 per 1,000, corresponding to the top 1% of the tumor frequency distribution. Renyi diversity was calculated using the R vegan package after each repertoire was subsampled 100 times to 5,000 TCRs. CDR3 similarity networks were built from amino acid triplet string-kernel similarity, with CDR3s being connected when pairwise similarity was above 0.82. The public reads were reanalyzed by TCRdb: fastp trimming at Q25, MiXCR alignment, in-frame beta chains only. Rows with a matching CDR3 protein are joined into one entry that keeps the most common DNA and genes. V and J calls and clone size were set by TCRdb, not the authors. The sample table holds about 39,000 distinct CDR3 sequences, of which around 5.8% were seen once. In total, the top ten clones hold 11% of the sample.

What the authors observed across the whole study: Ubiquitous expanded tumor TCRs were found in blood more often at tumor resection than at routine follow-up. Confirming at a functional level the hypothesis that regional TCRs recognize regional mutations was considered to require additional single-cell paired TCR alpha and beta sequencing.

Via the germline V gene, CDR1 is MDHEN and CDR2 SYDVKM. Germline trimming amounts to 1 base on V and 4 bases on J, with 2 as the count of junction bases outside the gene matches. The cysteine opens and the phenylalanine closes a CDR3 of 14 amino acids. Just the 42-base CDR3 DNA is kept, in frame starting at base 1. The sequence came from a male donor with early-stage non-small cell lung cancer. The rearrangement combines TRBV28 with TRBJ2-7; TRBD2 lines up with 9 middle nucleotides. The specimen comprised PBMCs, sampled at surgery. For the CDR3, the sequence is CASSLSGLAYEQYF. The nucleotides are TGTGCCAGCAGTTTATCGGGACTAGCTTACGAGCAGTACTTC.